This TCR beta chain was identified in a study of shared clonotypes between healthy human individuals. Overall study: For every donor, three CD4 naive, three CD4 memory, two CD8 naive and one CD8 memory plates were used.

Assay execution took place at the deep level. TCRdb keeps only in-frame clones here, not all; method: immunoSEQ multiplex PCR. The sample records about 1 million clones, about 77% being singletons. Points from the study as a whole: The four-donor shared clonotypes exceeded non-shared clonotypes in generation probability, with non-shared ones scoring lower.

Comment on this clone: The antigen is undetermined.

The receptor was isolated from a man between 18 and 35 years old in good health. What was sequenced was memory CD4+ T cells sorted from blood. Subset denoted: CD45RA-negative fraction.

CDR3 sequence: CASSLGYRGSPEQYF. For the CDR3, the DNA is TGCGCCAGCAGCTTGGGTTACAGGGGTTCGCCCGAGCAGTACTTC. The genes are TRBV5-1 and TRBJ2-7; 7 bases map to TRBD1. The V gene's germline CDR1 is SGHRS and CDR2 YFSETQ. The CDR3 runs 15 residues. The ends lost 0 bases at V and 6 bases at J; junction bases unmatched: 9.